The 26 T cell receptor delta chains presented below share a single source sample, sequenced in a study of γδ T cells in repeated Plasmodium falciparum infection. Vgamma9/Vdelta2+ and Vdelta2-negative gammadelta T cells were flow-sorted from PBMC for bulk sequencing. TCRdb used CATT to re-call clones from the multiplex PCR reads. The table lists about 93,000 delta-chain clones, 0.98% of them singletons. The specimen sequenced was gamma-delta T cells from blood. All receptors come from a pool of human donors (malaria-infected and uninfected, not separated).

About this clone: A far more abundant clone sits one base away, making this likely a read error. Other DNA variants within this sample encode the same CDR3. In DNA form, the CDR3 reads TGTGCCTGTGACACCGTAGGGGCGACCGATAAACTCATCTTT. Translated, it gives CACDTVGATDKLIF. The chain combines TRDV2 with TRDJ1; unclear D gene. As TCRdb names no J gene, one was assigned here on the basis of a DNA match to germline. Germline CDR1 GEAIGNYY, CDR2 EKD. The V end was cut by 0 bases, the J end by 2 bases, with 9 bases between. The CDR3 consists of 14 residues.

Turning to this clone: TCRdb's listed protein matches a much larger clone and diverges from this DNA's translation at residue 14, likely through a read error; the protein shown comes from the DNA. The chain uses TRDV2 and TRDJ1, with 13 bases that match TRDD3. In the absence of a J gene in TCRdb, the DNA was matched to germline to assign it here. The CDR3 spans 18 residues. Germline assignment: CDR1 GEAIGNYY and CDR2 EKD. The DNA for the CDR3 is TGTGCCTGTGACCCCTTACTGGGGGATACGCGAGACACCGGTAAACTCATCTTT. It encodes CACDPLLGDTRDTGKLIF.

The sample holds a few counts of this clone. The chain has TRDV1 and TRDJ1, with 13 nucleotides matching TRDD3. TCRdb leaves out the J gene; it was filled in here by matching the DNA to germline. Germline assignment: CDR1 TSWWSYY and CDR2 QGS. V shed 5 bases and J 3 bases; nucleotides not matched to a gene: 33. The CDR3 length is 25 residues. As DNA, the CDR3 is TGTGCTCTTGGGTTCCCCTTCCCAAAAACATCGAATACTGGGGGATACGCCGACCCGGCCGATAAACTCATCTTT. Translation gives CALGFPFPKTSNTGGYADPADKLIF.

For this clone: The TCRdb record carries a much larger clone's protein, which differs from this DNA's translation at residue 15; a read error is the likely cause, and the protein listed here is the DNA translation. V is TRDV2 and J is TRDJ1, with 13 positions matching TRDD3. Because TCRdb records no J gene, it was assigned here through a match of the DNA to germline. CDR1 and CDR2 from the germline V gene are GEAIGNYY and EKD. The CDR3 runs 18 residues. In DNA, the CDR3 is TGTGCCTGTGACAAACTACTGGGGGATACGGCCAACACCGATAGACTCATCTTT. Amino acid sequence: CACDKLLGDTANTDRLIF.

Regarding this clone: One base separates it from a far larger clone, so it is likely a read error. Other DNA sequences from this sample encode an identical CDR3 as well. V usage is TRDV1 and J usage is TRDJ2; D assignment may be TRDD2 or TRDD3 (5 bases each). The J gene was missing in TCRdb and was found by matching the end of the DNA to germline. This CDR3 is built from 26 residues. From germline, CDR1 is TSWWSYY and CDR2 QGS. This CDR3 reads CALGEKPADGAYRRWFGIRDSRELFF. DNA for the CDR3: TGTGCTCTCGGGGAAAAGCCCGCCGACGGGGCCTACCGACGATGGTTCGGGATCCGGGACAGTAGGGAACTCTTCTTT.

This clone is labeled large. The sample holds other DNA sequences that translate to the same CDR3. The chain links TRDV2 to TRDJ1, with 8 bases identical to TRDD3. Germline V lookup: CDR1 GEAIGNYY, CDR2 EKD. The CDR3 has 17 residues. V lost 0 bases to trimming and J lost 0 bases; unmatched junction nucleotides: 8. As DNA, the CDR3 is TGTGCCTGTGACACCGTCTCCGGGATACGAAACACCGATAAACTCATCTTT. Translating it yields CACDTVSGIRNTDKLIF.

This clone was seen many times. A read error likely explains why the TCRdb protein, taken from a much larger clone, differs from this DNA's translation at residue 17; the protein shown is translated from the DNA. This chain uses TRDV1 with TRDJ1; TRDD2 matches 9 bases. Germline CDR1 reads TSWWSYY; CDR2 reads QGS. The CDR3 loop spans 23 amino acids. Germline trimming cut 1 base from V and 1 base from J; bases unmatched to any gene: 25. In nucleotides, the CDR3 is TGTGCTCTTGGGGAACATTGTTGTAGGCCTTCCTACTCCTACGGGGGATGCACCGATAAACTCATCTTT. Protein sequence: CALGEHCCRPSYSYGGCTDKLIF.

This clone came up a few times. For this DNA, TCRdb reports the protein of a much larger clone, which diverges at residue 9, most likely from a read error; the protein presented here is translated directly from the DNA. The CDR3 coding sequence is TGTGCCTGTGACACCCTTACTGGGGAATCGAGCAAAGATTTGACAGCACAACTCTTCTTT. It encodes CACDTLTGESSKDLTAQLFF. The gene calls are TRDV2 and TRDJ2; 7 nucleotides agree with TRDD3. TCRdb carries no J gene annotation; the J gene was assigned here by matching the DNA with germline. J was trimmed by 1 base and V by 0 bases; bases with no gene match: 16. Looked up from germline, CDR1 is GEAIGNYY and CDR2 is EKD. CDR3 length: 20 residues.

In this sample, this clone turned up many times. This sequence joins TRDV1 and TRDJ1, with 10 bases identical to TRDD3. The CDR3 extends over 21 amino acids. CDR1 and CDR2 (germline): TSWWSYY, QGS. Trimming at V came to 0 bases and at J to 7 bases, leaving 23 bases not matched to a gene. CDR3 protein: CALGELIHRVRWGILGGKLIF. The CDR3 DNA reads TGTGCTCTTGGGGAACTCATTCACAGGGTCCGCTGGGGGATATTAGGTGGTAAACTCATCTTT.

About this clone: This sequence is one base from a far larger clone and is likely a read error. This sample includes further DNA sequences coding for the same CDR3. This chain links TRDV1 with TRDJ1; a possible D gene is TRDD3 (5 bases). No J segment appears in TCRdb, so it was assigned here by matching the sequence to germline. Germline V gene sequence: CDR1 TSWWSYY, CDR2 QGS. The CDR3 length is 19 residues. V was trimmed by 7 bases and J by 8 bases, leaving 35 bases between them. CDR3 in DNA: TGTGCTCTTGCCCTCCCACCCTTATACGGGACTGAGCGTATCGACAAACTCATCTTT. This sequence encodes CALALPPLYGTERIDKLIF.

This clone was seen a few times. The TCRdb record carries a much larger clone's protein, which differs from this DNA's translation at residue 21; a read error is the likely cause, and the protein listed here is the DNA translation. The V gene is given as TRDV1, and no J gene call is available; the DNA was not used to check the table's D call, TRDD3. The CDR3 extends over 22 amino acids. Germline V gives CDR1 TSWWSYY, CDR2 QGS. CDR3 residues: CALGPPSLPMVLGGSTTDKLTF. As DNA, the CDR3 is TGTGCTCTTGGGCCACCAAGCCTTCCTATGGTACTGGGGGGGTCCACGACCGATAAACTCACCTTT.

On this clone itself: The protein TCRdb lists belongs to a much larger clone and differs from this DNA's translation at residue 6, which points to a read error; the protein shown is made from the DNA. The V gene is TRDV2, the J gene TRDJ1; 9 bases match TRDD3. Matching the DNA to germline supplied the J gene, which TCRdb does not give. CDR3 length: 16 residues. Losses at the gene ends were 3 bases for V and 1 base for J; bases not matched to a gene: 8. CDR1 GEAIGNYY and CDR2 EKD come from the germline V gene. The CDR3 DNA reads TGTGCCTGTGACCGTGCTGGGGGATTTTTCACCGATAAACTCATCTTT. Encoded protein: CACDRAGGFFTDKLIF.

Notes on this clone: With a far larger clone one base away, a read error is the likely cause. This sample includes further DNA sequences coding for the same CDR3. This chain links TRDV2 with TRDJ1, with 13 bases aligning to TRDD3. This CDR3 has 16 residues. Germline loops: CDR1 GEAIGNYY, CDR2 EKD. CDR3 sequence reads: CACDTLGDTRRDKLIF. The CDR3 bases are TGTGCCTGTGACACACTGGGGGATACGCGACGAGATAAGCTCATCTTT.

This clone has just a few counts. Since a far larger clone is one base different, this is likely a read error. The same CDR3 arises from other DNA sequences in this sample as well. This rearrangement joins TRDV2 to TRDJ1; 8 bases align to TRDD3. The J gene, missing from TCRdb, was assigned here through DNA to germline matching. Germline V CDR1 and CDR2: GEAIGNYY, EKD. The CDR3 loop spans 21 amino acids. The DNA of the CDR3 is TGCGCCTGTGACACCAAATTCCTAGAAGGGATACGCGGCATCCACACCGATAAACTCATCTTT. It specifies CACDTKFLEGIRGIHTDKLIF.

As to this clone: A much larger clone sits a single nucleotide away, making a read error possible. The chain uses TRDV2 and TRDJ1; TRDD3 is a possible D gene (5 bases). Germline values: CDR1 GEAIGNYY, CDR2 EKD. The CDR3 has 14 residues. The CDR3 DNA reads TGTGCCTGTGACACCGTCCCCCGCTCGGATAAACTCACCTTT. Translation: CACDTVPRSDKLTF.

This clone was observed a few times. The TCRdb protein, from a much larger clone, departs from this DNA's translation at residue 14, likely by read error; the protein shown derives from the DNA. This rearrangement joins TRDV1 to TRDJ1, with 9 bases aligning to TRDD3. The J gene comes from matching the DNA to germline here; TCRdb lacks it. The CDR3 extends over 27 amino acids. The V gene's germline CDR1 is TSWWSYY and CDR2 QGS. The junction had 37 bases not matched to a gene; V was cut back by 2 bases and J by 0 bases. Written as DNA, the CDR3 is TGTGCTCTTGGGGAAAGTGGCCCGAGATCGATTCTTGACCGGGGGATACCATCAGAGCGGTACACCGATAAACTCATCTTT. Encoded protein: CALGESGPRSILDRGIPSERYTDKLIF.

This clone was seen many times. This rearrangement joins TRDV1 to TRDJ1; 7 nucleotides line up with TRDD3. This CDR3 contains 20 residues. Germline CDR1 TSWWSYY, CDR2 QGS. The junction had 16 bases not matched to a gene; V was cut back by 0 bases and J by 0 bases. CDR3 nucleotides: TGTGCTCTTGGGGAACTAAGAATGGACTGGGGACAGCCGTACACCGATAAACTCATCTTT. Its protein is CALGELRMDWGQPYTDKLIF.

About this clone: Only one base separates this from a far larger clonotype, so it likely reflects a read error. The sample carries other DNA sequences with the same CDR3. The chain joins TRDV2 to TRDJ1, with 8 bases that match TRDD3. Since TCRdb gives no J gene, matching the DNA to germline was used here to assign it. The CDR3 totals 18 residues. Germline assignment: CDR1 GEAIGNYY and CDR2 EKD. The CDR3 nucleotides read TGTGCCTGTGACTCCCTACTGGGGGGTCCCGGGTACACTGATAAACTCATCTTT. This translates into CACDSLLGGPGYTDKLIF.

This clone was seen ten or more times. A far bigger clonotype differs at one base, so this is likely a read error. Other nucleotide sequences from this sample produce the same CDR3. The genes are TRDV1 and TRDJ1; 10 nucleotides line up with TRDD3. Germline CDR1 reads TSWWSYY; CDR2 reads QGS. This CDR3 comprises 20 residues. CDR3 DNA: TGTGCTCTTGGGGCTTTCCGGCGGGACTGGGGGATTCCAAGCACCGATAAGCTCATCTTT. This sequence encodes CALGAFRRDWGIPSTDKLIF.

Regarding this clone: TCRdb lists the protein of a much larger clone for this DNA, which differs at residue 11, so this is likely a read error; the protein given here is translated from the DNA itself. The chain combines TRDV1 with TRDJ1; 12 positions match TRDD3. Since TCRdb gives no J gene, matching the DNA to germline was used here to assign it. The CDR3 consists of 27 residues. With 2 bases clipped from V and 0 bases from J, the junction kept 34 bases outside the gene matches. The germline V gene encodes CDR1 TSWWSYY and CDR2 QGS. This chain's CDR3 is CALGEIWGASCPQYWGIHRCDTDKLIF. DNA for the CDR3: TGTGCTCTTGGGGAAATTTGGGGTGCGTCCTGCCCCCAGTACTGGGGGATACATCGTTGTGACACCGATAAACTCATCTTT.

About this clone: For this DNA, TCRdb reports the protein of a much larger clone, which diverges at residue 3, most likely from a read error; the protein presented here is translated directly from the DNA. The chain recombines TRDV3 with TRDJ1; possibly TRDD3 for D (6 bases). From germline, CDR1 is TVYSNPD and CDR2 GDNSRS (reference sequence). The CDR3 covers 14 residues. V was pared by 4 bases and J by 6 bases, with 21 bases between. The CDR3 DNA reads as TGTGCCTCCCTATATACTGGGAAGGGTAATAAACTCATCTTT. Its protein product is CASLYTGKGNKLIF.

Worth noting for this clone: TCRdb pairs this DNA with a much larger clone's protein that differs at residue 3, likely a read error; the protein shown was translated from the DNA. CDR3 sequence: CAIGGTHLLDYLTDTRPWYTDKLIF. CDR3 coding DNA: TGTGCTATTGGGGGTACCCATCTCCTTGATTACTTGACTGACACTAGACCTTGGTACACCGATAAACTCATCTTT. The J gene is TRDJ1, the V gene TRDV1, with a possible D match to TRDD3 (6 bases). The CDR3 has 25 amino acids. Germline lookup yields CDR1 TSWWSYY and CDR2 QGS.

Notes on this clone: The protein TCRdb gives is from a much larger clone and does not agree with this DNA's translation at residue 18, likely a read error; the protein shown here comes from the DNA. The chain links TRDV1 to TRDJ1, with 11 positions matching TRDD3. Here the J gene came from matching the DNA to germline, since TCRdb omits it. From germline, CDR1 is TSWWSYY and CDR2 QGS. The CDR3 spans 21 residues. The CDR3 protein is CALGEPVPHWGIMRNTDRLIF. CDR3 coding DNA: TGTGCTCTTGGGGAACCTGTGCCCCACTGGGGGATAATGCGCAACACCGATAGACTCATCTTT.

This clone was counted many times. This same CDR3 is encoded by further DNA sequences in the sample. The gene calls are TRDV1 and TRDJ1; TRDD3 matches 13 bases. Germline lookup yields CDR1 TSWWSYY and CDR2 QGS. CDR3 length: 25 amino acids. The V segment lost 2 bases and the J segment 3 bases; nucleotides outside the gene matches: 30. CDR3 protein: CALGESHLPTRTGGYDFPPSDKLIF. CDR3 nucleotide sequence: TGTGCTCTTGGGGAATCTCACCTTCCTACCCGTACTGGGGGATACGACTTCCCCCCGTCCGATAAACTCATCTTT.

The sample holds a few counts of this clone. TCRdb's entry gives the protein of a much larger clone, which mismatches this DNA's translation at residue 10, likely from a read error; the protein reported here is translated from the DNA. The chain employs TRDV2 and TRDJ3, with D possibly being TRDD3 (5 bases). TCRdb supplies no J gene; here it was assigned by aligning the nucleotide sequence to germline. The CDR3 loop spans 19 amino acids. Germline V gene lookup returns CDR1 GEAIGNYY and CDR2 EKD. V lost 0 bases to trimming and J lost 2 bases, with 16 bases between them. The CDR3 DNA sequence: TGTGCCTGTGACACCGCGGGGGCGTTGAAAGCCTGGGACACCCGACAGATGTTTTTC. As protein: CACDTAGALKAWDTRQMFF.

Comments on this clone: TCRdb's listed protein matches a much larger clone and diverges from this DNA's translation at residue 9, likely through a read error; the protein shown comes from the DNA. The CDR3 bases are TGTGCCTGTGACACCGTAGAACTGAGGCCCTATAAGTACACCGATAAACTCATCTTT. Encoded protein: CACDTVELRPYKYTDKLIF. This chain uses TRDV2 with TRDJ1; D remains ambiguous. V shed 0 bases and J shed 0 bases, with 22 bases lying between them. The germline gives CDR1 GEAIGNYY, CDR2 EKD. The CDR3 consists of 19 residues.